This T cell receptor beta chain originates from a study of beta chain features in type 1 diabetes. Findings and caveats of the study: Shorter templates may be favored by PCR, equally so in patients and controls. Shorter TCRB CDR3s, moderately but significantly so, marked every one of the four CD4+ subsets in Type 1 diabetes patients. Diminished insertions and augmented deletions at VDJ junctions characterized type 1 diabetes patients.

Since all of the isolated RNA was reverse transcribed, expressed TCRB transcripts were what got sequenced. An average near 3.57 million reads came from naive, central memory and regulatory T cell samples. The method was immunoSEQ multiplex PCR; TCRdb's version includes in-frame clones alone and lacks a portion of them. The sample shows 140,000 or so clones, under 11% of them seen only once. About this clone itself: The antigen remains undetermined.

Sequencing used naive CD4+ T cells from blood. The receptor's source is a man aged 18 to 30 in good health.

CDR3 nucleotides: TGTGCCAGCAGCTCATGGGACAGGACAAATCAGCCCCAGCATTTT. Its protein is CASSSWDRTNQPQHF. The V call is TRBV7-2, the J call TRBJ1-5; 8 nucleotides match TRBD1. Trimming at V came to 4 bases and at J to 4 bases, leaving 6 bases not matched to a gene. CDR3 length equals 15 residues. CDR1 and CDR2 from the germline V gene are SGHTA and FQGNSA.